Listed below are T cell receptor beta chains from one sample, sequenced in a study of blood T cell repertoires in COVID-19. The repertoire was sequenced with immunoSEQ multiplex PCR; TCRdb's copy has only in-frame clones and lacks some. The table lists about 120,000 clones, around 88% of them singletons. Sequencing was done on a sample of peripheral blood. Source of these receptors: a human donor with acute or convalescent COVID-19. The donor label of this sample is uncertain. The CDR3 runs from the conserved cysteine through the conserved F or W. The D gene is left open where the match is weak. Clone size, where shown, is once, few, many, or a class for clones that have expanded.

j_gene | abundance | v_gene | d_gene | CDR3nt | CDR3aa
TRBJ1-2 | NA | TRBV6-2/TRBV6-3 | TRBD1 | TGTGCCAGCAGTTCAGGACAGGCTGAAGGCTACACCTTC | CASSSGQAEGYTF
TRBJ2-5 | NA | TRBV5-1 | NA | TGCGCCAGCAGCTTGGGGCTCCAAGAGACCCAGTACTTC | CASSLGLQETQYF
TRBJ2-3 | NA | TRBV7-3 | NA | TGTGCCAGCAGCTTAGTTAGTGGCGGTACGCAGTATTTT | CASSLVSGGTQYF
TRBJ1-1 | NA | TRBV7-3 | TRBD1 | TGTGCCAGCAGCGTACAGGGGTTGGGCACTGAAGCTTTCTTT | CASSVQGLGTEAFF
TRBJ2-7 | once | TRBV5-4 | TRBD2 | TGTGCCAGCAGCAACAGGACTAGCCCGGTACGAGAGCAGTACTTC | CASSNRTSPVREQYF
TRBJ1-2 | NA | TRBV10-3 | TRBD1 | TGTGCCGGGGGACAGGGGGAAGTGGGCTACACCTTC | CAGGQGEVGYTF
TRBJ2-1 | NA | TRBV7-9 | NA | TGTGCCAGCAGCTTAGCGTTGGCATCCCCCGATGAGCAGTTCTTC | CASSLALASPDEQFF
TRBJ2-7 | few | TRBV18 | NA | TGTGCCAGCTCACCTCCCGGGGTCTACGAGCAGTACTTC | CASSPPGVYEQYF
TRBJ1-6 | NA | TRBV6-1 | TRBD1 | TGTGCCAGCAGTGAAGCACTGACAGGGCTTAATTCACCCCTCCACTTT | CASSEALTGLNSPLHF
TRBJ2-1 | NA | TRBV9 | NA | TGTGCCAGCAGCGTAGATCCAATGCCCGAGTATGAGCAGTTCTTC | CASSVDPMPEYEQFF
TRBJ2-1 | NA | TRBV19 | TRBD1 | TGTGCCAGTAGTATAGTTTGGACAGGGGGCTACAATGAGCAGTTCTTC | CASSIVWTGGYNEQFF
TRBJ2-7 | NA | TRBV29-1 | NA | TGCAGCGTCCGGACAGTCTCCTACGAGCAGTACTTC | CSVRTVSYEQYF
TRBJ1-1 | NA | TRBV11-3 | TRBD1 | TGTGCCAGCAGCTCTGGACAGGGGAACACTGAAGCTTTCTTT | CASSSGQGNTEAFF
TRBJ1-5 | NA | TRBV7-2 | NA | TGTGCCAGCAGCTTAGGGGGGGGTCTAAATCAGCCCCAGCATTTT | CASSLGGGLNQPQHF
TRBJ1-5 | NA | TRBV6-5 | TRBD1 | TGTGCCAGCAGTCTTGGACAGGCTGGTCTCCAGCATTTT | CASSLGQAGLQHF
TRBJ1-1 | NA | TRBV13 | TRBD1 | TGTGCCAGCAGCCGGGACAGGGGAACGAACACTGAAGCTTTCTTT | CASSRDRGTNTEAFF
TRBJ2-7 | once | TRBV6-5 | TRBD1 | TGTGCCAGCAGTTACTCGTCAAGGGGGCTTGACGAGCAGTACTTC | CASSYSSRGLDEQYF
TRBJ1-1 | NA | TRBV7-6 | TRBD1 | TGTGCCAGCAGCTCCCCCAGGGGGGAGAACACTGAAGCTTTCTTT | CASSSPRGENTEAFF
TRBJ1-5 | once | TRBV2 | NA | TGTGCCAGCAGTGAATCGGACAGCTATCAGCCCCAGCATTTT | CASSESDSYQPQHF
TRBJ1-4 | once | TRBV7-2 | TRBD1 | TGTGCCAGCAGCTCCAGGGGGGATGGTGAAAAACTGTTTTTT | CASSSRGDGEKLFF
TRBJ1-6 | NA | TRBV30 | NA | TGTGCCTGGACCAACTCAGGGGATTCACCCCTCCACTTT | CAWTNSGDSPLHF
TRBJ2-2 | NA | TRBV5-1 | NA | TGCGCCAGCAGCTTTAGCATCGGCGCCACCGGGGAGCTGTTTTTT | CASSFSIGATGELFF
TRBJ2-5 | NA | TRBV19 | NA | TGTGCCAGTACCGACAGCAGTGGGCAAGAGACCCAGTACTTC | CASTDSSGQETQYF
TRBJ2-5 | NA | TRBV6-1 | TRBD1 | TGTGCCAGCAGTGAAGATTGGGGGAGACAGGGGTGGGAGACCCAGTACTTC | CASSEDWGRQGWETQYF
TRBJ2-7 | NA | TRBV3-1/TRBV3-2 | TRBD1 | TGTGCCAGCAGCCAAATGCCGGGACAGAACTACGAGCAGTACTTC | CASSQMPGQNYEQYF
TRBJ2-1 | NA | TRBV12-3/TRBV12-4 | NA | TGTGCCAGCAGTTTGATGAGGGAAGATGAGCAGTTCTTC | CASSLMREDEQFF
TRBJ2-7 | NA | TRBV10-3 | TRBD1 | TGTGCCACAAGACAGGGTTCCTACGAGCAGTACTTC | CATRQGSYEQYF
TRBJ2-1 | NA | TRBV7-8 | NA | TGTGCCAGCAGCGCAACTAGAAGCAATGAGCAGTTCTTC | CASSATRSNEQFF
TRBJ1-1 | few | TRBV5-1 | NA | TGCGCCAGCAGCCCCGGGGACTTTGGGAACACTGAAGCTTTCTTT | CASSPGDFGNTEAFF
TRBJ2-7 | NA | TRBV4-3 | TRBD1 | TGCGCCAGCAGCCAAGACTTGACAGGGGTCACGCAGTACTTC | CASSQDLTGVTQYF